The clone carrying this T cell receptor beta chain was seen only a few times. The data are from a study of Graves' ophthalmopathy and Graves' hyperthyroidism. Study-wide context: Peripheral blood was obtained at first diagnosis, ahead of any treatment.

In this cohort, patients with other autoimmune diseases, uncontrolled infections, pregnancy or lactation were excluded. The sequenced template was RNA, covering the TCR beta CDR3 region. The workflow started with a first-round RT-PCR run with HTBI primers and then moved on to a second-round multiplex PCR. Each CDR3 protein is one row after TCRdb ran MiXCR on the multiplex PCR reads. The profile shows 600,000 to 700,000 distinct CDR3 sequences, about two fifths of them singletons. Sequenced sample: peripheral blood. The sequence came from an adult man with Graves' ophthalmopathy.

The CDR3 region is CASSFGTGGNEQYF. CDR3 sequence (DNA): TGTGCCAGCAGTTTTGGGACAGGGGGAAACGAGCAGTACTTC. The chain carries TRBV12-3 or TRBV12-4 and TRBJ2-7; 11 bases match TRBD1. The V segment lost 3 bases and the J segment 5 bases; nucleotides outside the gene matches: 3. This CDR3 comprises 14 residues.